The 24 T cell receptor beta chains given below trace back to one sample, sequenced in a study of a mutant IDH1 vaccine in newly diagnosed glioma. Their antigens remain unidentified. Time point: week 35, safety follow-up. Doses consisted of 300 ug of mutant IDH1 20-mer peptide each, paired with topical imiquimod. Sequencing used immunoSEQ multiplex PCR; TCRdb keeps in-frame clones, though not all of them. Of tens of thousands of clones detected, about three quarters appear once; the ten largest clones hold 12%. Sequenced material: PBMCs, taken from a glioma patient whose treatment included an IDH1 peptide vaccine. These receptors all come from a man in his forties with glioma.

This chain joins TRBV7-2 and TRBJ2-3; D not resolved. CDR1 is SGHTA, CDR2 FQGNSA, per germline. The CDR3 covers 12 residues. The V end was cut by 5 bases, the J end by 1 base, with 4 bases between. The CDR3 reads CASSQRTDTQYF. The CDR3 DNA reads TGTGCCAGCAGCCAACGCACAGATACGCAGTATTTT.

This chain joins TRBV13 and TRBJ2-7; 8 nucleotides align to TRBD2. CDR3 size: 15 residues. V trimming: 5 bases; J trimming: 0 bases; junction bases outside the gene matches: 6. Germline V lookup: CDR1 PRHDT, CDR2 FYEKMQ (reference sequence). CDR3 region: CASSRSAGASYEQYF. As DNA, the CDR3 is TGTGCCAGCAGCCGATCAGCGGGAGCCTCCTACGAGCAGTACTTC.

The DNA for the CDR3 is TGTGCCAGAGCCTCCCGGGGTTATAGCAATCAGCCCCAGCATTTT. As protein: CARASRGYSNQPQHF. V usage is TRBV19 and J usage is TRBJ1-5, with D uncertain. Trimming took off 9 bases at V and 0 bases at J, with 15 bases between the two ends. The V gene's germline CDR1 is LNHDA and CDR2 SQIVND (reference sequence). The CDR3 loop spans 15 amino acids. The full variable domain, in which reference TRBV19 and TRBJ1-5 provide the parts outside the CDR3, is DGGITQSPKYLFRKEGQNVTLSCEQNLNHDAMYWYRQDPGQGLRLIYYSQIVNDFQKGDIAEGYSVSREKKESFPLTVTSAQKNPTAFYLCARASRGYSNQPQHFGDGTRLSIL.

This rearrangement joins TRBV2 to TRBJ2-1; D perhaps matches TRBD1 (5 bases). With 1 base removed from V and 9 bases from J, the gap between germline ends came to 10 bases. Germline V gene sequence: CDR1 SNHLY, CDR2 FYNNEI. This CDR3 has 13 amino acids. CDR3 DNA sequence: TGTGCCAGCAGTGAAGAGTCTAGGGGTGAGCAGTTCTTC. It encodes CASSEESRGEQFF.

The V and J genes are TRBV6-5 and TRBJ1-1, with TRBD1 as a possible D gene (6 bases). The CDR3 has 15 amino acids. The V end was cut by 4 bases, the J end by 1 base, with 13 bases between. CDR1 and CDR2 (germline): MNHEY, SVGAGI. The CDR3 protein is CASSSLPDRNTEAFF. The CDR3 bases are TGTGCCAGCAGTTCCCTACCGGACAGGAACACTGAAGCTTTCTTT.

The genes are TRBV4-1 and TRBJ1-5; possible D gene TRBD1, 5 bases. Germline V gives CDR1 MGHRA, CDR2 YSYEKL. The CDR3 has 15 residues. V was cut by 0 bases and J by 3 bases, with 9 bases left in between. The CDR3 protein is CASSQDRVFNQPQHF. The CDR3 coding sequence is TGCGCCAGCAGCCAAGACAGGGTCTTCAATCAGCCCCAGCATTTT.

The genes are TRBV9 and TRBJ2-1, with 8 bases aligning to TRBD1. V gave up 0 bases and J gave up 7 bases; unmatched junction bases: 6. This CDR3 comprises 15 residues. Germline V gene sequence: CDR1 SGDLS, CDR2 YYNGEE. CDR3 amino acids: CASSVGQGRQNEQFF. CDR3 nucleotide sequence: TGTGCCAGCAGCGTAGGACAGGGGAGGCAAAATGAGCAGTTCTTC. Looking up the rest from reference TRBV9 and TRBJ2-1 gives the full variable domain: DSGVTQTPKHLITATGQRVTLRCSPRSGDLSVYWYQQSLDQGLQFLIQYYNGEERAKGNILERFSAQQFPDLHSELNLSSLELGDSALYFCASSVGQGRQNEQFFGPGTRLTVL.

V and J are TRBV19 and TRBJ1-1; 7 bases fit TRBD1. Germline loops: CDR1 LNHDA, CDR2 SQIVND (reference sequence). The CDR3 is 19 residues long. The trim removed 10 bases at V and 0 bases at J, leaving 23 bases unmatched. The DNA for the CDR3 is TGTGCCACCCTTAGCCCTCGACAGGGATCGGTATCAATGAACACTGAAGCTTTCTTT. It yields the protein CATLSPRQGSVSMNTEAFF. The full variable domain, its missing parts supplied by reference TRBV19 and TRBJ1-1, is DGGITQSPKYLFRKEGQNVTLSCEQNLNHDAMYWYRQDPGQGLRLIYYSQIVNDFQKGDIAEGYSVSREKKESFPLTVTSAQKNPTAFYLCATLSPRQGSVSMNTEAFFGQGTRLTVV.

The table lists this clone with a few counts. V and J are TRBV5-1 and TRBJ1-1; perhaps TRBD1 as D (5 bases). CDR1 is SGHRS and CDR2 is YFSETQ in the germline V gene. CDR3 length: 14 residues. Trimming cost V 4 bases and J 1 base, with 11 bases left between them. CDR3 sequence: CASSPRTTNTEAFF. CDR3 in DNA: TGCGCCAGCAGCCCCCGGACAACGAACACTGAAGCTTTCTTT.

This clone was seen a few times. The rearrangement links TRBV25-1 to TRBJ2-7, with 11 bases identical to TRBD2. The germline gives CDR1 MGHDK, CDR2 SYGVNS. V trimming: 7 bases; J trimming: 0 bases; junction bases outside the gene matches: 5. The CDR3 is 15 amino acids. CDR3 sequence (DNA): TGTGCCAGCACTAGCGGGAGGACAGTCTCCTACGAGCAGTACTTC. Protein sequence: CASTSGRTVSYEQYF.

Written as DNA, the CDR3 is TGTGCCACCAAGAGGTGGGGAGATACGCAGTATTTT. It encodes CATKRWGDTQYF. The V call is TRBV7-2, the J call TRBJ2-3, with no clear D. V was pared by 10 bases and J by 5 bases, with 13 bases between. Looked up from germline, CDR1 is SGHTA and CDR2 is FQGNSA. This CDR3 has 12 residues. The entire variable domain, with the rest obtained from reference TRBV7-2 and TRBJ2-3, is as follows: GAGVSQSPSNKVTEKGKDVELRCDPISGHTALYWYRQSLGQGLEFLIYFQGNSAPDKSGLPSDRFSAERTGGSVSTLTIQRTQQEDSAVYLCATKRWGDTQYFGPGTRLTVL.

As concerns this clone: The CDR3 end shows no conserved phenylalanine or tryptophan, and so a read error is likely. No DNA is shown, since the ends of the CDR3 on it are uncertain; the CDR3 is the one TCRdb lists. J is TRBJ2-7 and V is TRBV7-6. CDR1 is SGHVS, CDR2 FNYEAQ, per germline. Counting both end residues, the CDR3 totals 14 amino acids. CDR3 residues: CASSPPRARTTPGE.

The chain employs TRBV4-2 and TRBJ2-3; a weak D match, TRBD2 (5 bases). CDR3 size: 16 residues. CDR1 is LGHNA and CDR2 is YNFKEQ in the germline V gene. Trimming cost V 0 bases and J 3 bases, with 13 bases left between them. CDR3 region: CASSQDGGGRTDTQYF. The CDR3 DNA follows: TGTGCCAGCAGCCAAGATGGAGGAGGAAGAACAGATACGCAGTATTTT.

The rearrangement uses TRBV14 and TRBJ2-7; D may be TRBD2 (5 bases). The CDR3 runs to 18 residues. V lost 5 bases to trimming and J lost 0 bases, with 23 bases between them. CDR1 is SGHDN and CDR2 is FVKESK in the germline V gene. CDR3 DNA sequence: TGTGCCAGCAGCATAGTTAAACCGAGAGGGATGAGCTCCTACGAGCAGTACGTC. This sequence encodes CASSIVKPRGMSSYEQYV.

V and J are TRBV29-1 and TRBJ1-2, with 9 bases fitting TRBD1. CDR1 is SQVTM and CDR2 is ANQGSEA in the germline V gene. The trim removed 5 bases at V and 8 bases at J, leaving 0 bases unmatched. The CDR3 extends over 10 amino acids. CDR3 DNA: TGCAGCGTTACAGGGGGCGGCTACACCTTC. Translating gives CSVTGGGYTF.

The chain has TRBV10-2 and TRBJ2-5; 9 nucleotides match TRBD1. Germline trimming cut 6 bases from V and 2 bases from J; bases unmatched to any gene: 19. This CDR3 is 19 amino acids long. Germline V CDR1 and CDR2: WSHSY, SAAADI. The CDR3 DNA sequence: TGCGCCAGCAGAGGAGGACAGGGGATCCCCCTCTATCATCAAGAGACCCAGTACTTC. Translation: CASRGGQGIPLYHQETQYF.

This chain uses TRBV27 with TRBJ2-7; no reliable D call. The CDR3 runs to 12 residues. V was pared by 3 bases and J by 4 bases, with 7 bases between. Germline assignment: CDR1 MNHEY and CDR2 SMNVEV (reference sequence). DNA for the CDR3: TGTGCCAGCAGTTTTCTGGGTTACGAGCAGTACTTC. Amino acid sequence: CASSFLGYEQYF.

The chain links TRBV7-9 to TRBJ2-7; 7 nucleotides align to TRBD2. CDR3 size: 16 residues. Germline CDR1 SEHNR, CDR2 FQNEAQ (reference sequence). The ends lost 3 bases at V and 6 bases at J; junction bases unmatched: 14. The CDR3 coding sequence is TGTGCCAGCAGCTTGGTTAACGGGAGGATCACCTTCGAGCAGTACTTC. It specifies CASSLVNGRITFEQYF.

Only a few counts were recorded for this clone. This sequence joins TRBV27 and TRBJ2-2; 9 positions match TRBD1. The germline CDR1 and CDR2 sequences are MNHEY and SMNVEV (reference sequence). The CDR3 is made up of 15 amino acids. The ends lost 5 bases at V and 6 bases at J; junction bases unmatched: 7. The chain's CDR3 is CASSIRDREAGELFF. The CDR3 DNA reads as TGTGCCAGCAGTATCCGGGACAGGGAGGCCGGGGAGCTGTTTTTT.

The genes are TRBV6-5 and TRBJ1-2; D remains ambiguous. Trimming shortened V by 8 bases and J by 8 bases, and 18 bases separated the two germline ends. The CDR3 is 13 residues long. The V gene's germline CDR1 is MNHEY and CDR2 SVGAGI. In nucleotides, the CDR3 is TGTGCCAGCGTCCCTCACGGGAATCACGGCTACACCTTC. Amino acids: CASVPHGNHGYTF.

The J gene is TRBJ2-7, the V gene TRBV6-5, with 8 nucleotides matching TRBD1. The CDR3 is 13 amino acids. The trim removed 6 bases at V and 5 bases at J, leaving 6 bases unmatched. Germline V gene lookup returns CDR1 MNHEY and CDR2 SVGAGI. The CDR3 here is CASRHDRGDEQYV. DNA for the CDR3: TGTGCCAGCAGGCACGACAGGGGCGACGAGCAGTACGTC.

In regard to this clone: At one end, the junction sequence differs from germline, possibly due to a read error. The chain uses TRBV30 and TRBJ2-5; TRBD1 might be the D (5 bases). Germline V gene data show CDR1 as GTSNPN and CDR2 as SVGIG (reference sequence). This CDR3 region has 14 residues. CDR3 DNA sequence: TGTGTCTGGAGTCTAGACAGATACCAAGAGACCCAGTACTTC. Encoded protein: CVWSLDRYQETQYF. Using reference TRBV30 and TRBJ2-5 for the parts outside the CDR3, the full variable domain is SQTIHQWPATLVQPVGSPLSLECTVEGTSNPNLYWYRQAAGRGLQLLFYSVGIGQISSEVPQNLSASRPQDRQFILSSKKLLLSDSGFYLCVWSLDRYQETQYFGPGTRLLVL.

The V gene is TRBV5-6, the J gene TRBJ1-1, with TRBD1 matching 11 bases. Trimming at V came to 6 bases and at J to 4 bases, leaving 8 bases not matched to a gene. The germline V gene encodes CDR1 SGHDT and CDR2 YYEEEE. The CDR3 sequence is 15 residues long. The DNA of the CDR3 is TGTGCCAGCACACGGACAGGGGGCAGGTTCACTGAAGCTTTCTTT. As protein: CASTRTGGRFTEAFF.

This clone occurred once. The rearrangement links TRBV5-1 to TRBJ2-3; perhaps TRBD2 as D (6 bases). The CDR3 sequence is 13 residues long. Germline loops: CDR1 SGHRS, CDR2 YFSETQ. V lost 4 bases and J 7 bases, leaving 13 bases between the germline ends. This chain's CDR3 is CASSARDSYTQYF. The CDR3 DNA is TGCGCCAGCAGCGCCCGGGACTCATATACGCAGTATTTT.